This entry features one T cell receptor (beta chain) sequence. There is no known antigen for this receptor. Nothing much larger sits one base from this clone, and base qualities are not available. The sequencing machine was an Illumina NovaSeq 6000. TCRalpha and TCRbeta cDNA libraries were constructed by 5'RACE with constant-segment primers, with sample barcodes and unique molecular identifiers being introduced. RNA was extracted from every sample with Trizol reagent. Library amplification was performed in two PCR steps, and a second sample barcode and Illumina TruSeq adapters were introduced in the second step. The libraries were sequenced on an Illumina NovaSeq using 2 x 150 bp paired-end reads. On the authors' methods: The reads were demultiplexed and collapsed into UMI-guided consensus sequences using migec v1.2.7. Using mixcr v2.1.11, UMI consensuses were aligned to TRA and TRB V and J templates and then assembled into clonotypes. A clonotype was counted as expanded or contracted only when both edgeR and NoisET called the clonotype significant, with the noise models trained on biological replicates. For edgeR calls, the cutoffs were a false discovery rate-adjusted p below 0.01 and a log2 fold-change threshold of 1. As an exploratory analysis of dynamics, max-normalized trajectories of the 1000 most abundant clonotypes were examined with PCA combined with hierarchical clustering. Each responding clone was given a CD4 or CD8 phenotype based on the CD4+ and CD8+ repertoires, which had been sequenced separately. The raw public data were reprocessed by TCRdb itself: fastp quality trimming at Q25, MiXCR clonotype calling, in-frame beta chains only. Under each unique CDR3 protein, matching rows form one entry showing the most common genes and DNA. TCRdb, not the original authors, processed these V and J calls. The sample includes about 140,000 distinct CDR3 sequences, with roughly 15% observed a single time. The ten biggest clones cover roughly an eighth of the sample.

The data stem from a study of T-cell memory formation after mild COVID-19 (dated by TCRdb to 2020 to 2022). Background on the whole study: Most TCR sequence clusters were specific to one of the two donors. In a couple of donors, T-cell clones that expanded and contracted after mild COVID-19 were followed by sequencing TCRalpha and TCRbeta repertoires longitudinally. The cohort comprised two young, previously healthy adult volunteers, one female and one male.

Germline trimming: 7 bases from V, 4 bases from J; junction bases outside gene matches: 14. From the cysteine through the phenylalanine, the CDR3 covers 16 amino acids. Just the 48-base CDR3 DNA is kept, in frame starting at base 1. From the germline V gene (reference sequence), CDR1 is MNHEY and CDR2 is SMNVEV. What the work shows at the level of the full study, not this receptor alone: The second-wave clones that peaked on day 37 were not confirmed to be SARS-CoV-2 specific. Contracting CD4+ clones turned up mainly in the CM and EM memory subsets, whereas EMRA was where CD8+ clones were enriched. Clones contracting from day 15 to 85 had balanced CD4/CD8 phenotypes, while a second wave expanding from day 15 to 37 was biased towards CD4+. The study included only two mild cases, and larger cohorts that include severe cases with pre-infection samples were judged to be necessary. The detection of some responding clones in pre-infection memory suggests that pre-existing cross-reactive memory T cells joined the SARS-CoV-2 response.

PBMCs were isolated by Ficoll-Paque density gradient centrifugation. This TCR came from an adult woman who had mild COVID-19 (a few samples of this study predate the infection). The sample titles of this study are shuffled in the database, so cell type and time point are left out; the donor was told from shared clones. Input material: PBMCs or a T cell subset sorted from them (not recorded which). In this chain, TRBV27 is recombined with TRBJ1-2, with 8 bases aligning to TRBD1. The sequenced DNA is TGTGCCAGCAAGGGGCAGGGGGCAATCGGAGTCTATGGCTACACCTTC. Its protein reads: CASKGQGAIGVYGYTF.